These T cell receptor beta chains were read from a single sample in a study of T cells in tumors after PD-1 blockade. Produced via immunoSEQ multiplex PCR; TCRdb's table is partial and in-frame only. The sample records more than 50,000 clones, around 72% being singletons. This material consisted of PBMCs, taken after anti-PD-1 treatment. These receptors were collected from a human donor with basal cell carcinoma. Each CDR3 is given with its conserved first and last residue. D genes are given only for firm matches. Clone size is stated in some rows and not others, as once, few, many or a class when expanded.

j_gene	v_gene	abundance	d_gene	CDR3nt	CDR3aa
TRBJ2-2	TRBV6-5	NA	TRBD1	TGTGCCAGCAGGACCACAGGGGTGGACACCGGGGAGCTGTTTTTT	CASRTTGVDTGELFF
TRBJ2-7	TRBV5-1	once	TRBD1	TGCGCCAGCAGCTTGCGGACAGGGCCGAGGGGGTACGAGCAGTACTTC	CASSLRTGPRGYEQYF
TRBJ2-2	TRBV5-1	once	NA	TGCGCCAGCAGCCCGAGAGGGGCTCACACCGGGGAGCTGTTTTTT	CASSPRGAHTGELFF
TRBJ2-5	TRBV2	NA	NA	TGTGCCAGCAGTCTGGACCAAGAGACCCAGTACTTC	CASSLDQETQYF
TRBJ1-5	TRBV3-1/TRBV3-2	few	NA	TGTGCCAGCAGCCAAGAATCGGTTAGCAATCAGCCCCAGCATTTT	CASSQESVSNQPQHF
TRBJ2-1	TRBV5-6	NA	TRBD2	TGTGCCAGCAGCTTGTATCTAGCGGGGACCTACAATGAGCAGTTCTTC	CASSLYLAGTYNEQFF
TRBJ2-6	TRBV12-5	NA	NA	TGTGCTAGTGGTGTTGACGGGGTGCGTGGGGCCAACGTCCTGACTTTC	CASGVDGVRGANVLTF
TRBJ2-7	TRBV5-5	NA	NA	TGTGCCAGCAGCTTGGGGGTGGGCGAGCAGTACTTC	CASSLGVGEQYF
TRBJ2-1	TRBV10-1	NA	NA	TGCGCCAGCATGGGGGTAATACTCGCTCTCAATGAGCAGTTCTTC	CASMGVILALNEQFF
TRBJ2-5	TRBV2	NA	TRBD1	TGTGCCAGCACTGGGGACAGGGTAACGGAGACCCAGTACTTC	CASTGDRVTETQYF
TRBJ2-3	TRBV18	NA	TRBD1	TGTGCCAGCTCACCAGGGACAGAAACAGATACGCAGTATTTT	CASSPGTETDTQYF
TRBJ1-5	TRBV19	NA	TRBD1	TGTGCCAGTAAGAGGGATACAGGGGGCGGTCAGCCCCAGCATTTT	CASKRDTGGGQPQHF
TRBJ2-3	TRBV6-1	NA	NA	TGTGCCAGCAGTTTTTCACTCCTATACACAGATACGCAGTATTTT	CASSFSLLYTDTQYF
TRBJ2-3	TRBV4-1	NA	NA	TGCGCCAGCAGCGGAGAGGGGGTTGTAACAGATACGCAGTATTTT	CASSGEGVVTDTQYF
TRBJ1-2	TRBV5-4	NA	NA	TGTGCCAGCAGAACAGGACAAACGAACCACTATGGCTACACCTTC	CASRTGQTNHYGYTF
TRBJ2-1	TRBV27	NA	TRBD2	TGTGCCAGCAGTTCACTAAGCGGGGGGGCAGGTGAGCAGTTCTTC	CASSSLSGGAGEQFF
TRBJ2-2	TRBV3-1/TRBV3-2	NA	NA	TGTGCCAGCAATGGACCCGGGGAGCTGTTTTTT	CASNGPGELFF
TRBJ2-5	TRBV6-6	NA	TRBD2	TGTGCCAGCAGTCGCGGACTAGCGGGGATTGGGGAGACCCAGTACTTC	CASSRGLAGIGETQYF
TRBJ1-4	TRBV30	few	NA	TGTGCCTGGAAACACAGGGTAACTAATGAAAAACTGTTTTTT	CAWKHRVTNEKLFF
TRBJ1-1	TRBV28	NA	NA	TGTGCCAGCAGTTCCACTGGACGGAGGACTGAAGCTTTCTTT	CASSSTGRRTEAFF
TRBJ2-1	TRBV5-1	NA	TRBD1	TGCGCCAGCAGCTTGGACAGGGGAAATATGTATGAGCAGTTCTTC	CASSLDRGNMYEQFF
TRBJ1-4	TRBV27	NA	NA	TGTGCCAGCAGTTTGGGGCACCCTCGAACTAATGAAAAACTGTTTTTT	CASSLGHPRTNEKLFF
TRBJ2-1	TRBV6-2/TRBV6-3	few	TRBD2	TGTGCCAGCAGCCTACTAGCGGGGGGGCAGTTCTTC	CASSLLAGGQFF
TRBJ2-7	TRBV24-1	NA	NA	TGTGCCACCAGAGGGGACGGAGAGCAGTACTTC	CATRGDGEQYF
TRBJ1-4	TRBV6-1	NA	TRBD1	TGTGCCAGCAGTGAAGTGAGACAGGGGAACGAAAAACTGTTTTTT	CASSEVRQGNEKLFF
TRBJ1-1	TRBV19	NA	NA	TGTGCCAGTAGTCTGGAGACTGAAGCTTTCTTT	CASSLETEAFF
TRBJ2-7	TRBV5-1	NA	TRBD1	TGCGCCAGCAGACCGGGACAGTCCTACGAGCAGTACTTC	CASRPGQSYEQYF
TRBJ2-3	TRBV19	NA	TRBD2	TGTGCCAGTAGCCACGGGGGGTCTAGCACAGATACGCAGTATTTT	CASSHGGSSTDTQYF
TRBJ2-5	TRBV6-2/TRBV6-3	NA	NA	TGTGCCAGCAGTTATGGAGTGGGAGAGACCCAGTACTTC	CASSYGVGETQYF
TRBJ1-2	TRBV27	once	TRBD1	TGTGCCAGCAGGGGGACAGGGGAAGGCTATGGCTACACCTTC	CASRGTGEGYGYTF
TRBJ2-3	TRBV19	NA	NA	TGTGCCAGTAGTATATTGGGCCGAACAGATACGCAGTATTTT	CASSILGRTDTQYF
TRBJ2-1	TRBV3-1/TRBV3-2	NA	TRBD2	TGTGCCAGCAGCCCCACGAGGGGCGGGGGGATCTCGCGGGATGAGCAGTTCTTC	CASSPTRGGGISRDEQFF
TRBJ1-5	TRBV10-1	NA	NA	TGCGCCAGCAGTGACGAGGAGGGTCAGCCCCAGCATTTT	CASSDEEGQPQHF
TRBJ1-3	TRBV18	NA	TRBD1	TGTGCCACCACAGGGGCGGCTGGAAACACCATATATTTT	CATTGAAGNTIYF
TRBJ2-6	TRBV4-1	few	NA	TGCGCCAGCAGCCACGAACTGGGTTCTGGGGCCAACGTCCTGACTTTC	CASSHELGSGANVLTF
TRBJ1-6	TRBV7-2	NA	NA	TGTGCCAGCAGCTTGGGGGCAGGGAGTTCACCCCTCCACTTT	CASSLGAGSSPLHF
TRBJ2-1	TRBV10-3	NA	TRBD1	TGTGCCATCAGTGAGGGGACAGGGGTCCTGAGGAATGAGCAGTTCTTC	CAISEGTGVLRNEQFF
TRBJ2-1	TRBV19	NA	TRBD2	TGTGCCAGTGGGAGTTCTAGCGGGAACAATGAGCAGTTCTTC	CASGSSSGNNEQFF
TRBJ2-7	TRBV10-3	NA	NA	TGTGCCATCAGCGACACCTACCCCTCCTACGAGCAGTACTTC	CAISDTYPSYEQYF
TRBJ1-3	TRBV28	NA	NA	TGTGCCAGCAGCGCACAGATCTCTGGAAACACCATATATTTT	CASSAQISGNTIYF
TRBJ2-2	TRBV28	NA	NA	TGTGCCAGCAGTTCCCTCCGGACAGTGAACACCGGGGAGCTGTTTTTT	CASSSLRTVNTGELFF
TRBJ2-3	TRBV25-1	NA	TRBD1	TGTGCCAGCAGTGGCAGGACAGGGAGCACAGATACGCAGTATTTT	CASSGRTGSTDTQYF
TRBJ2-6	TRBV18	few	NA	TGTGCCAGCTCACCACAGGGCTTTTCAGACTCTGGGGCCAACGTCCTGACTTTC	CASSPQGFSDSGANVLTF
TRBJ1-4	TRBV3-1/TRBV3-2	NA	NA	TGTGCCAGCAGCCACTTCAGACAGGCGGTCCTTGCAACTAATGAAAAACTGTTTTTT	CASSHFRQAVLATNEKLFF
TRBJ1-2	TRBV5-1	NA	NA	TGCGCCAGCAGGATCCAGGACGTGGGTAACTATGGCTACACCTTC	CASRIQDVGNYGYTF
TRBJ2-3	TRBV2	NA	TRBD2	TGTGCCAGCAGTGGGCAGCGGGGGCTCACAGATACGCAGTATTTT	CASSGQRGLTDTQYF
TRBJ2-3	TRBV6-2/TRBV6-3	NA	TRBD2	TGTGCCAGCAGCATACTAGCGGGGGGTACAGATACGCAGTATTTT	CASSILAGGTDTQYF
TRBJ1-5	TRBV2	few	NA	TGTGCCAGCAGTGAAAGGCAGGGCCCCAATCAGCCCCAGCATTTT	CASSERQGPNQPQHF